Listed below are T cell receptor beta chains from one sample, sequenced in a study of technical replicates of blood from a handful of donors. Data came from immunoSEQ multiplex PCR; TCRdb stores just in-frame clones and leaves some out. This sample has approximately 75,000 clones; around 97% occur once, and the top ten carry around 0.28%. Sequenced material: T cells isolated from PBMCs. Every receptor here comes from a human donor in good health. Both conserved end residues are part of each CDR3. The D gene is left open where the match is weak. Clone size is given for some rows only: seen once, a few or many times, or a class if the clone is expanded.

d_gene: .
j_gene: TRBJ2-1
len: 13
v_gene: TRBV5-3
abundance: once
CDR3aa: CARSLAPSNEQFF
CDR3nt: TGTGCCAGAAGCTTGGCTCCCTCCAATGAGCAGTTCTTC

d_gene: .
j_gene: TRBJ2-2
len: 15
v_gene: TRBV11-2
abundance: .
CDR3aa: CASSLVLAGTGELFF
CDR3nt: TGTGCCAGCAGCTTAGTGCTAGCTGGTACCGGGGAGCTGTTTTTT

d_gene: .
j_gene: TRBJ1-3
len: 15
v_gene: TRBV7-2
abundance: .
CDR3aa: CASSSGFFSGNTIYF
CDR3nt: TGTGCCAGCAGTTCGGGATTCTTCTCTGGAAACACCATATATTTT

d_gene: .
j_gene: TRBJ1-1
len: 15
v_gene: TRBV7-9
abundance: .
CDR3aa: CASSLAWAGVTEAFF
CDR3nt: TGTGCCAGCAGCTTAGCGTGGGCGGGGGTCACTGAAGCTTTCTTT

d_gene: .
j_gene: TRBJ2-1
len: 15
v_gene: TRBV4-1
abundance: .
CDR3aa: CASSQSNAGLNEQFF
CDR3nt: TGCGCCAGCAGCCAAAGTAACGCGGGCCTCAATGAGCAGTTCTTC

d_gene: TRBD1
j_gene: TRBJ1-5
len: 16
v_gene: TRBV13
abundance: .
CDR3aa: CASSSAGQGEYQPQHF
CDR3nt: TGTGCCAGCAGCTCAGCGGGACAGGGGGAATATCAGCCCCAGCATTTT

d_gene: .
j_gene: TRBJ2-5
len: 13
v_gene: TRBV2
abundance: .
CDR3aa: CASPGRERETQYF
CDR3nt: TGTGCCAGCCCTGGCAGGGAAAGAGAGACCCAGTACTTC

d_gene: .
j_gene: TRBJ1-1
len: 14
v_gene: TRBV28
abundance: once
CDR3aa: CATTPRREYTEAFF
CDR3nt: TGTGCCACCACCCCCAGGCGGGAGTACACTGAAGCTTTCTTT

d_gene: .
j_gene: TRBJ1-1
len: 14
v_gene: TRBV27
abundance: .
CDR3aa: CASSLAGESTEAFF
CDR3nt: TGTGCCAGCAGTTTAGCCGGGGAAAGCACTGAAGCTTTCTTT

d_gene: .
j_gene: TRBJ1-1
len: 12
v_gene: TRBV29-1
abundance: .
CDR3aa: CSGRQGNTEAFF
CDR3nt: TGCAGCGGTCGGCAGGGGAACACTGAAGCTTTCTTT

d_gene: .
j_gene: TRBJ2-7
len: 14
v_gene: TRBV7-9
abundance: .
CDR3aa: CASSLDAGTYEQYF
CDR3nt: TGTGCCAGCAGCTTAGATGCAGGGACTTACGAGCAGTACTTC

d_gene: TRBD2
j_gene: TRBJ2-7
len: 13
v_gene: TRBV7-9
abundance: once
CDR3aa: CASSSILGGEQYF
CDR3nt: TGTGCCAGCAGCTCAATCCTGGGGGGGGAGCAGTACTTC

d_gene: TRBD1
j_gene: TRBJ2-2
len: 15
v_gene: TRBV10-3
abundance: .
CDR3aa: CAIRGQGANTGELFF
CDR3nt: TGTGCCATCAGGGGACAGGGGGCGAACACCGGGGAGCTGTTTTTT

d_gene: TRBD2
j_gene: TRBJ2-5
len: 15
v_gene: TRBV4-2
abundance: .
CDR3aa: CASSPSAGGQETQYF
CDR3nt: TGTGCCAGCAGCCCCTCAGCGGGAGGCCAAGAGACCCAGTACTTC

d_gene: .
j_gene: TRBJ1-5
len: 15
v_gene: TRBV2
abundance: .
CDR3aa: CASSLDISLNQPQHF
CDR3nt: TGTGCCAGCAGTTTGGACATCTCCCTGAATCAGCCCCAGCATTTT

d_gene: TRBD1
j_gene: TRBJ2-5
len: 16
v_gene: TRBV28
abundance: .
CDR3aa: CASSSWDSVLQETQYF
CDR3nt: TGTGCCAGCAGTTCGTGGGACAGTGTACTCCAAGAGACCCAGTACTTC

d_gene: .
j_gene: TRBJ2-2
len: 11
v_gene: TRBV20-1
abundance: medium-sized
CDR3aa: CSATNTGELFF
CDR3nt: TGCAGTGCCACTAACACCGGGGAGCTGTTTTTT

d_gene: TRBD1
j_gene: TRBJ2-5
len: 13
v_gene: TRBV19
abundance: .
CDR3aa: CASNTGDGETQYF
CDR3nt: TGTGCCAGTAATACAGGGGATGGGGAGACCCAGTACTTC

d_gene: .
j_gene: TRBJ2-7
len: 12
v_gene: TRBV14
abundance: .
CDR3aa: CASSHSGYEQYF
CDR3nt: TGTGCCAGCAGCCATTCGGGGTACGAGCAGTACTTC

d_gene: TRBD2
j_gene: TRBJ2-1
len: 16
v_gene: TRBV9
abundance: .
CDR3aa: CASSVAGGRSYNEQFF
CDR3nt: TGTGCCAGCAGCGTAGCGGGCGGGAGGTCCTACAATGAGCAGTTCTTC